This TCR beta chain is drawn from a study of T cell responses to AZD1222 COVID-19 vaccine. Overall study findings and caveats: Dominant at 160-218 and 743-854, vaccine-associated CD4 TCRs also spanned spike. Donors skewed white British and female; clonal diversity was possibly underestimated. Within unmutated variant regions lay the reported targets of nearly half of spike-specific TCRs. Increases in Spike-specific TCR breadth and depth were seen after two AZD1222 doses.

This CDR3 contains 16 residues. Germline V gene data show CDR1 as LGHDT and CDR2 as YNNKEL (reference sequence). Deletions cut 0 bases from V and 6 bases from J, with 14 bases between. The table lists this clone with a count of one. Its target is unknown. Method: immunoSEQ multiplex PCR; TCRdb's copy keeps in-frame clones and lacks some. There are some 70,000 clones in the sample; around 82% occur only once, and 5.4% lies in the top ten. The chain combines TRBV3-1 (or the pseudogene TRBV3-2) with TRBJ2-2; no reliable D call. The clonotype originates from an adult in good health. This specimen consisted of peripheral blood, obtained on day 0 of AZD1222 vaccination. As DNA, the CDR3 is TGTGCCAGCAGCCAAGAGAAGGTTTCTATCGCCGGGGAGCTGTTTTTT. This codes for CASSQEKVSIAGELFF.